One sample yielded the 2 T cell receptor beta chains listed below, sequenced in a study of blood T cell repertoires in COVID-19. The assay was immunoSEQ multiplex PCR, and TCRdb's table has in-frame clones only and misses some. The repertoire consists of hundreds of thousands of clones, with around 89% occurring once and the leading ten covering more than 0.95%. Sequencing was performed on PBMCs or T cells enriched from blood (not recorded which). All receptors come from a man aged 25 to 40 who had recovered from COVID-19.

The chain recombines TRBV12-3 or TRBV12-4 with TRBJ1-1, with 10 bases identical to TRBD1. V was clipped by 6 bases and J by 3 bases; unmatched bases: 1. This CDR3 has 13 residues. CDR3 sequence reads: CASRGQGDTEAFF. CDR3 DNA sequence: TGTGCCAGCAGAGGACAGGGGGACACTGAAGCTTTCTTT.

The chain combines TRBV7-9 with TRBJ2-1; 8 bases match TRBD1. Germline values: CDR1 SEHNR, CDR2 FQNEAQ (reference sequence). The V segment lost 1 base and the J segment 15 bases; nucleotides outside the gene matches: 5. CDR3 length: 12 amino acids. The CDR3 DNA reads TGTGCCAGCAGCTTAGAGGACAGGGATGTGTTCTTC. The encoded protein is CASSLEDRDVFF.